The clone carrying this T cell receptor beta chain was seen only a few times. The source of the sample is a study of blood T cells in healthy people across ages. It was with a sample-barcoded 5' primer and a J-beta primer mix that a second PCR of roughly 6 to 12 cycles was run. Each cDNA molecule was tagged by a template-switch adaptor with 12 random nucleotides. TCRdb re-derived calls from the 5' RACE reads in MiXCR, one entry per CDR3 protein. Seen here are a few hundred thousand distinct CDR3 sequences, about 27% observed once, and the top ten hold over 3.5%. The CDR3 contains 14 residues. V lost 4 bases, J lost 2 bases, and 9 bases lay in between. Germline assignment: CDR1 SGHRS and CDR2 YFSETQ. A further study also used this sample, focusing on T cells of mothers and their children.

The genes are TRBV5-1 and TRBJ1-4; D is unclear. The sample comprised blood. This TCR derives from a boy aged 2 to 10 in good health. CDR3 DNA sequence: TGCGCCAGCAGCCAAGGGTGGACTAATGAAAAACTGTTTTTT. Protein: CASSQGWTNEKLFF.